This TCR beta chain was identified during a study of spatial heterogeneity in lung cancer. Study background: The study found that TCR transcript counts in tumor regions correlated strongly with a matched bulk RNA-seq T cell module score. In raw reads, more than eight appearances on average were recorded for each unique TCR and UMI combination.

This clonotype is judged medium-sized. Its target is not known. CDR1 is MNHNY, CDR2 SVGAGI, per germline (reference sequence). Deletions cut 8 bases from V and 3 bases from J, with 10 bases between. This CDR3 comprises 12 residues. TCRdb recomputed calls from the 5' RACE reads with MiXCR, one row per CDR3 protein. The sample lists about 4,200 distinct CDR3 sequences, approximately 9% occurring once. Study observations and caveats: Tumor mutation counts were tracked by expanded intratumoral alpha and beta TCR counts.

As to time point: sample taken at primary tumor resection. Whole RNA, which was extracted from tumor, nontumor lung tissue or frozen PBMC, was sequenced without any cell sorting. The J gene is TRBJ1-1, the V gene TRBV6-6; D gene ambiguous. The source is a male donor with early-stage non-small cell lung cancer. The sequencing used lung tumor tissue, collected at surgery. CDR3 protein: CASDRSDTEAFF. The CDR3, as DNA: TGTGCCAGCGACCGGAGTGACACTGAAGCTTTCTTT.